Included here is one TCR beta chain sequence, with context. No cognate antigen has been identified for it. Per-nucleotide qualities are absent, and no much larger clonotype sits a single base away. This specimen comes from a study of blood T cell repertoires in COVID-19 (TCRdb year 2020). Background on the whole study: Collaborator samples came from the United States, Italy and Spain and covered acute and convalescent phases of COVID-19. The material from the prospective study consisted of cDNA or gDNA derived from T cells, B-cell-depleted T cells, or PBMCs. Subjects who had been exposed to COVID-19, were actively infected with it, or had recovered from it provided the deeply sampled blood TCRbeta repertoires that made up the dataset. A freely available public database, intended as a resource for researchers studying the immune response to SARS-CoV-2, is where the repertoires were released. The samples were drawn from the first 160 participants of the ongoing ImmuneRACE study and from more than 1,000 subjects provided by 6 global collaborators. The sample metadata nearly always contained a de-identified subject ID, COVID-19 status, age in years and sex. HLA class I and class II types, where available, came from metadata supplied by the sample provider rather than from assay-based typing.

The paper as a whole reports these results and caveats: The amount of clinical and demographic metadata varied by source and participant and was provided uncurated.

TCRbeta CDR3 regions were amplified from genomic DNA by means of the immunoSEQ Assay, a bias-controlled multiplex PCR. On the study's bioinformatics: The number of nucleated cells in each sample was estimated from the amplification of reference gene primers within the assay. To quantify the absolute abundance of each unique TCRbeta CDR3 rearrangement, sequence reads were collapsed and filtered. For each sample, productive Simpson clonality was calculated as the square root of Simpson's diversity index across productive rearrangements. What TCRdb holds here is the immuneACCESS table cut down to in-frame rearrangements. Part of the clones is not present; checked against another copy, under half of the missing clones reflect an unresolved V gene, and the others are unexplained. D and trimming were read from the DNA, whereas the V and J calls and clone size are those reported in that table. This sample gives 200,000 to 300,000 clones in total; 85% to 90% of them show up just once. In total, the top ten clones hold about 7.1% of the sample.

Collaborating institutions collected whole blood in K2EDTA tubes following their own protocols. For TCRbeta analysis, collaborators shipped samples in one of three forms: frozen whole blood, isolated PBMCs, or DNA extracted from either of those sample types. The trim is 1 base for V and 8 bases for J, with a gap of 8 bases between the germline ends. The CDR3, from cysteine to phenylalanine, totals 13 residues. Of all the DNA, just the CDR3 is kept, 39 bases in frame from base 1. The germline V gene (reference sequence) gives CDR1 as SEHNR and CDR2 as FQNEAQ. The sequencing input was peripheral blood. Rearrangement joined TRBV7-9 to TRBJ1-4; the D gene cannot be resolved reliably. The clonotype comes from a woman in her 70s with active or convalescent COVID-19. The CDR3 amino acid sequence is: CASSLDGLEKLFF. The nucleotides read TGTGCCAGCAGCTTAGATGGACTAGAAAAACTGTTTTTT.